This T cell receptor beta chain appears in the sequencing data of a study of cytomegalovirus exposure and HLA in healthy donors. Overall study results and limits: The authors later found HLA-associated TCR beta chains more clonally expanded than equally common others.

On this clone itself: Its target is not known.

A multiplex PCR was run with 60 Vbeta primers and 13 Jbeta primers. Some clones are missing from TCRdb's copy, which holds only in-frame ones; the method was immunoSEQ multiplex PCR. The data show 200,000 to 250,000 clones, with about 85% seen just once and roughly 1.3% held by the top ten. CDR3 length: 16 amino acids. J gave up 0 bases and V 3 bases, and 5 bases lay outside the gene matches. Germline values: CDR1 SGDLS, CDR2 YYNGEE. The chain carries TRBV9 and TRBJ1-1; 10 bases are a match to TRBD1. The sequencing sample was made of PBMCs. The receptor was isolated from a human donor in good health. The CDR3 DNA reads TGTGCCAGCAGCGAGGGGACAGGGGCGATGAACACTGAAGCTTTCTTT. Its translation: CASSEGTGAMNTEAFF.